This record covers a single TCR beta chain. Its antigen is unidentified. The PCR ran on 60 Vbeta and 13 Jbeta primers. Profiling relied on immunoSEQ multiplex PCR, and the TCRdb table lists in-frame clones only, not all of them. The sample holds 240,000 or so clones, 82% seen once. The germline CDR1 and CDR2 sequences are SGHDT and YYEEEE. V lost 4 bases, J lost 2 bases, and 7 bases stayed unmatched. The CDR3 extends over 15 amino acids. The sample originates from a study of cytomegalovirus exposure and HLA in healthy donors. Study results and caveats: What a later analysis showed was that several of the most significant clusters appeared linked to common viral pathogens.

Specimen: PBMCs. The TCR was taken from a woman aged 35 to 49 in good health and CMV-seropositive. The V call is TRBV5-6, the J call TRBJ2-3; 7 bases fit TRBD1. This CDR3 reads CASSAGTGDTDTQYF. The CDR3 DNA reads TGTGCCAGCAGCGCAGGCACAGGGGACACAGATACGCAGTATTTT.